This T cell receptor beta chain was identified in a study of CD8 T cells in Susac syndrome. CDR3 size: 13 residues. Germline CDR1 is DFQATT and CDR2 is SNEGSKA (reference sequence). With 5 bases removed from V and 5 bases from J, the gap between germline ends came to 15 bases. cDNA came from around 0.5 to 1 ug RNA primed by random hexamers. A multiplex approach, immunoSEQ multiplex PCR, amplified TCR beta CDR3 across 54 Vbeta and 13 Jbeta. MiXCR, applied by TCRdb to the immunoSEQ multiplex PCR reads, yields one record per CDR3 protein. The sample lists about 140,000 distinct CDR3 sequences; 94% were seen once. Sequencing of TCR beta was performed on blood CD8+ and CD4+ T cells. It was healthy donors who served as the controls, matched for age and sex.

This chain connects TRBV20-1 to TRBJ2-5; no definite D call. The receptor was derived from a human donor in good health. Sequencing was performed on CD8+ T cells from PBMCs. For the CDR3, the DNA is TGCAGTGCTGCCCTCGCCTACGGGGAGACCCAGTACTTC. The encoded protein is CSAALAYGETQYF.